This T cell receptor (beta chain) was sequenced in a study of blood T cell repertoires in COVID-19. Study as a whole: The United States, Italy and Spain were the sources of the acute and convalescent COVID-19 samples. PBMCs, B-cell-depleted T cells, or T cells were the source of the cDNA or gDNA that made up the material.

V gave up 1 base and J gave up 4 bases; unmatched junction bases: 5. CDR3 length: 15 amino acids. Germline loops: CDR1 MDHEN, CDR2 SYDVKM. Source study methods: Amplification of reference gene primers provided the estimated nucleated cell counts. Only in-frame clones appear in the TCRdb table, and some are missing; sequencing was by immunoSEQ multiplex PCR. That table supplies the V and J calls and clone size; D and trimming were determined from the DNA. The data contain 50,000 to 70,000 clones, 70% to 90% of them singletons. V and J are TRBV28 and TRBJ2-7, with TRBD1 matching over 9 bases. This clonotype originated in a human donor with active COVID-19. The donor label of this sample is uncertain. Sequences were obtained from peripheral blood. CDR3 sequence reads: CASSLLWGTGYEQYF. In nucleotides, the CDR3 is TGTGCCAGCAGTTTATTGTGGGGGACAGGGTACGAGCAGTACTTC.